The clone carrying this TCR beta chain has only a few counts. Its antigen is not known. This sample stems from a study of beta chain features in type 1 diabetes. For the study at large: Healthy donors and patients showed comparable age, gender and cell yields. Study-level points and caveats: PCR might show a preference for shorter templates, equally across patients and controls. Researchers report that Type 1 diabetes patients had moderately but significantly shorter TCRB CDR3s across all four CD4+ subsets.

Reverse transcription of all isolated RNA meant that expressed TCRB transcripts were sequenced. Data came from immunoSEQ multiplex PCR; TCRdb stores just in-frame clones and leaves some out. The profile shows fewer than 350,000 clones, about 8.5% of them singletons. Input material: central memory CD4+ T cells from blood. The source of this sequence is a woman younger than 35 in good health.

The chain's CDR3 is CASSQDLTSGGTGELFF. CDR3 DNA sequence: TGCGCCAGCAGCCAAGATTTAACTAGCGGGGGCACCGGGGAGCTGTTTTTT. V is TRBV4-3 and J is TRBJ2-2; 11 nucleotides agree with TRBD2. V lost 0 bases to trimming and J lost 4 bases; unmatched junction nucleotides: 4. This CDR3 is built from 17 residues. Germline V gene lookup returns CDR1 LGHNA and CDR2 YSLEER.